The text below deals with one T cell receptor beta chain. Its antigen is undetermined. Patients were ruled out by autoimmune disease history or systemic immunosuppression. Some clones are missing from TCRdb's copy, which holds only in-frame ones; the method was immunoSEQ multiplex PCR. The sample comprises 80,000 to 130,000 clones, less than 95% of which are singletons, and under 0.4% rests with the top ten. The sample comes from a study of OX40 agonist ivuxolimab in advanced cancers. Notes on the study in general: Expanded clones belonging to CD8+ T cells outnumbered, on average, those of CD4+.

The CDR3 sequence is 12 residues long. CDR1 is LNHDA and CDR2 is SQIVND in the germline V gene (reference sequence). The source of this sequence is an adult with an advanced solid tumor such as melanoma, head and neck, liver or kidney cancer. Specimen: CD4+ or CD8+ T cells sorted from blood, collected in a trial of the OX40 agonist ivuxolimab. The V and J genes are TRBV19 and TRBJ2-5; the D gene is possibly TRBD2 (5 bases). The tail of the sequence fits TRBJ2-7 better, so the J call may be wrong. As DNA, the CDR3 is TGTGCCAGCGGGAACTGGCCCTACGAGCAGTACTTC. The encoded protein is CASGNWPYEQYF.